This T cell receptor (beta chain) was recorded in a study of blood T cells in healthy people across ages. Study-wide findings and caveats: While age rose, TCR beta diversity per million T cells dropped in a roughly linear way.

The CDR3 covers 15 residues. Trimming stripped 2 bases from V and 2 bases from J, with 11 bases between. This clonotype was found a few times. The antigen remains undetermined. Using a J-beta primer mix together with a sample-barcoded 5' primer, a second PCR was run for roughly 7 to 12 cycles. Via MiXCR, TCRdb re-called the 5' RACE reads, giving one row per CDR3 protein. The sample contains approximately 1.5 million distinct CDR3 sequences, roughly 43% of which appear only once. The chain is built from TRBV12-3 or TRBV12-4 and TRBJ2-3, with a tentative D call TRBD1 (5 bases). Specimen: blood. The receptor's source is a woman under 30 in good health. This CDR3 reads CASSLNRGFTDTQYF. The CDR3 coding sequence is TGTGCCAGCAGTTTAAATAGGGGATTCACAGATACGCAGTATTTT.